This TCR beta chain was sequenced in a study of T cells after yellow fever vaccination. Worth noting for this clonotype: What it binds is not known.

The CDR3 contains 15 residues. Trimming removed 3 bases at V and 1 base at J, with 10 bases between. CDR1 is MNHEY, CDR2 SMNVEV, per germline (reference sequence). Regarding the study as a whole: Reappearance after the booster was observed for most primary-vaccination clones (about 96% CD4, over 70% CD8). Bulk-population clonotypes that are abundant could appear as contaminants in FACS-sorted repertoires. CD4 and CD8 compartments shared a small share of clonotypes.

A process of 5'RACE template switching, which added a universal primer site and UMIs, was used to make TCR cDNA. TCRdb recomputed calls from the 5' RACE reads with MiXCR, one row per CDR3 protein. The top ten clones hold 35% to 50% of a sample with approximately 90,000 distinct CDR3 sequences, around 5.8% of them seen once. This sequence joins TRBV27 and TRBJ1-5; D gene uncertain. The specimen was CD8+ T cells sorted from PBMCs, collected 10 days after the yellow fever booster vaccination. The source is a man younger than 35 who received the YFV17D yellow fever vaccine. In DNA, the CDR3 is TGTGCCAGCAGTTTGCGAGGGTCGAGCAATCAGCCCCAGCATTTT. It yields the protein CASSLRGSSNQPQHF.